One sample yielded the 9 T cell receptor beta chains listed below, sequenced in a study of cytomegalovirus exposure and HLA in healthy donors. PCR primers comprised 60 Vbeta and 13 Jbeta primers. Here immunoSEQ multiplex PCR was the method, and the copy in TCRdb shows in-frame clones only, minus some. The table includes 150,000 to 200,000 clones, under 70% detected once. Sequenced input: PBMCs. These receptors all stem from a woman between 40 and 55 years old in good health and CMV-seropositive.

This clone was detected only a few times. The rearrangement uses TRBV6-5 and TRBJ1-4; D perhaps matches TRBD1 (5 bases). The germline V gene encodes CDR1 MNHEY and CDR2 SVGAGI. The CDR3 extends over 16 amino acids. The V end was cut by 4 bases, the J end by 8 bases, with 20 bases between. The CDR3 here is CASSSTGGTGGEKLFF. The CDR3, as DNA: TGTGCCAGCAGTTCCACGGGGGGGACCGGGGGGGAAAAACTGTTTTTT.

A remark on this clone: The junction departs from germline at one end; a sequencing error may be responsible. The chain has TRBV9 and TRBJ1-2; 11 bases are shared with TRBD1. Looked up from germline, CDR1 is SGDLS and CDR2 is YYNGEE. The CDR3 consists of 15 residues. The CDR3: CASSGGTGGTKGYPF. CDR3 sequence (DNA): TGTGCCAGCAGCGGGGGGACAGGGGGGACGAAGGGCTACCCCTTC.

V gene TRBV4-1 combines with J gene TRBJ2-5; 9 nucleotides line up with TRBD1. J lost 0 bases, V lost 0 bases, and 5 bases had no gene match. The CDR3 totals 17 residues. Germline V lookup: CDR1 MGHRA, CDR2 YSYEKL. The CDR3 sequence is CASSQEPGQGNQETQYF. CDR3 coding DNA: TGCGCCAGCAGCCAAGAACCGGGACAGGGAAACCAAGAGACCCAGTACTTC.

This clone turned up a few times. CDR3: CASSEMGFSGGNNEQFF. The CDR3 bases are TGTGCCAGCAGTGAAATGGGGTTTAGCGGGGGAAACAATGAGCAGTTCTTC. J is TRBJ2-1 and V is TRBV2; 9 bases align to TRBD2. Germline CDR1 SNHLY, CDR2 FYNNEI. The V segment lost 2 bases and the J segment 5 bases; nucleotides outside the gene matches: 10. The CDR3 loop spans 17 amino acids.

The gene calls are TRBV19 and TRBJ1-1, with 8 positions matching TRBD1. CDR1 is LNHDA and CDR2 is SQIVND in the germline V gene (reference sequence). V gave up 5 bases and J gave up 1 base; unmatched junction bases: 9. The CDR3 is 16 residues long. CDR3 sequence reads: CASSSRQGIPNTEAFF. CDR3 sequence (DNA): TGTGCCAGTAGTTCCCGACAGGGGATCCCGAACACTGAAGCTTTCTTT.

This rearrangement joins TRBV28 to TRBJ1-5, with 10 bases that match TRBD1. Germline V gene data show CDR1 as MDHEN and CDR2 as SYDVKM. This CDR3 has 14 amino acids. Trimming removed 6 bases from V and 6 bases from J; junction bases left unmatched: 5. This chain's CDR3 is CASSHDRGRQPQHF. DNA for the CDR3: TGTGCCAGCAGCCACGACAGGGGGCGTCAGCCCCAGCATTTT.

The chain carries TRBV4-3 and TRBJ1-1; D perhaps matches TRBD1 (5 bases). The CDR3 sequence is 18 residues long. CDR1 is LGHNA, CDR2 YSLEER, per germline. V lost 2 bases and J 1 base, leaving 20 bases between the germline ends. This CDR3 is CASSQTPNPRGRNTEAFF. In DNA form, the CDR3 reads TGCGCCAGCAGCCAAACCCCCAACCCGCGGGGCAGGAACACTGAAGCTTTCTTT.

V usage is TRBV6-1 and J usage is TRBJ2-7, with a possible D match to TRBD2 (5 bases). Deletions cut 6 bases from V and 5 bases from J, with 20 bases between. This CDR3 comprises 15 residues. Germline V gene sequence: CDR1 MNHNS, CDR2 SASEGT. The CDR3 region is CASSLQELLGDEQYF. CDR3 bases: TGTGCCAGCAGCCTACAAGAACTTCTCGGGGACGAGCAGTACTTC.

V is TRBV7-2 and J is TRBJ2-1; 8 bases agree with TRBD1. The ends lost 1 base at V and 0 bases at J; junction bases unmatched: 8. The CDR3 loop spans 18 amino acids. Germline V CDR1 and CDR2: SGHTA, FQGNSA. CDR3 protein: CASSLVFGTGLSYNEQFF. The CDR3 DNA sequence: TGTGCCAGCAGCTTAGTGTTCGGGACAGGCCTCTCCTACAATGAGCAGTTCTTC.